This T cell receptor beta chain stems from a study of CD8 T cells in Susac syndrome. In germline, CDR1 is SGHNT, CDR2 YENEEA. CDR3 length: 13 residues. The V end was cut by 0 bases, the J end by 8 bases, with 10 bases between. From blood CD8+ and CD4+ T cells, the TCR beta chain was sequenced. TEMRA cells were FACS-enriched, while CD8+ and CD4+ T cells were negatively isolated. Reverse transcription of roughly 0.5 to 1 ug RNA used random hexamers. The TCR beta CDR3 was amplified by immunoSEQ multiplex PCR across 54 Vbeta, 13 Jbeta. One entry per CDR3 protein, called by TCRdb with MiXCR from the immunoSEQ multiplex PCR reads. Of about 190,000 distinct CDR3 sequences in the sample, roughly 96% were seen once.

Sequenced input: CD4+ T cells from PBMCs. This chain links TRBV11-3 with TRBJ1-2; D is uncertain. This clonotype was obtained from a human donor in good health. The CDR3 reads CASSLDSSGGYTF. In nucleotides, the CDR3 is TGTGCCAGCAGCTTAGACTCAAGCGGGGGCTACACCTTC. Based on the CDR3 plus reference TRBV11-3 and TRBJ1-2, the full variable domain is EAGVVQSPRYKIIEKKQPVAFWCNPISGHNTLYWYLQNLGQGPELLIRYENEEAVDDSQLPKDRFSAERLKGVDSTLKIQPAELGDSAVYLCASSLDSSGGYTFGSGTRLTVV.